A single sample is the source of the 2 T cell receptor beta chains below, sequenced in a study of OX40 agonist ivuxolimab in advanced cancers. Libraries were prepared by immunoSEQ multiplex PCR; TCRdb keeps only in-frame clonotypes and omits some of them. Of 70,000 or so clones in the sample, more than 90% were seen once. This material consisted of CD4+ or CD8+ T cells sorted from blood, taken in a trial of the OX40 agonist ivuxolimab. The receptors originated from an adult with an advanced solid tumor such as melanoma, head and neck, liver or kidney cancer.

V is TRBV7-9 and J is TRBJ2-7, with D possibly being TRBD1 or TRBD2 (5 bases each). CDR1 and CDR2 from the germline V gene are SEHNR and FQNEAQ (reference sequence). The CDR3 totals 12 residues. Trimming stripped 6 bases from V and 6 bases from J, with 12 bases between. The CDR3 sequence is CASSFGTLEQYF. The CDR3 coding sequence is TGTGCCAGCAGTTTCGGGACCCTCGAGCAGTACTTC.

This clone was detected once. The rearrangement links TRBV19 to TRBJ1-5; D unresolved. Trimming removed 3 bases from V and 4 bases from J, with 7 bases in between. The germline V gene has CDR1 LNHDA and CDR2 SQIVND (reference sequence). The CDR3 contains 13 residues. CDR3 loop: CASSINGNQPQHF. CDR3 bases: TGTGCCAGTAGTATTAATGGTAATCAGCCCCAGCATTTT.